This entry features one T cell receptor (beta chain) sequence. Its antigen is still unknown. Here immunoSEQ multiplex PCR was the method, and the copy in TCRdb shows in-frame clones only, minus some. The sample includes over 35,000 clones, about 89% of them seen just once. The length of the CDR3 is 16 residues. CDR1 and CDR2 (germline): SGHDT, YYEEEE. V was pared by 4 bases and J by 1 base, with 17 bases between. This specimen belongs to a study of siplizumab effects on memory and regulatory T cells. Study conclusions and caveats: Researchers could map only a minor fraction of alloreactive clones to unstimulated subsets. Mappable alloreactive CD4+ clones were on average about 62% Treg-derived with siplizumab, approximately 30% in controls. The study found naive T cells seemingly more diverse than memory cells and seemingly major alloresponse contributors.

Sequencing was carried out using naive CD4+ T cells sorted from blood. The chain links TRBV5-6 to TRBJ1-2; D remains unclear. The sequence was obtained from a human donor in good health. The CDR3 DNA follows: TGTGCCAGCAGCCCACATGTCCTTAAGGTTAACTATGGCTACACCTTC. Amino acid sequence: CASSPHVLKVNYGYTF. Filled out from reference TRBV5-6 and TRBJ1-2, the complete variable domain reads DAGVTQSPTHLIKTRGQQVTLRCSPKSGHDTVSWYQQALGQGPQFIFQYYEEEERQRGNFPDRFSGHQFPNYSSELNVNALLLGDSALYLCASSPHVLKVNYGYTFGSGTRLTVV.